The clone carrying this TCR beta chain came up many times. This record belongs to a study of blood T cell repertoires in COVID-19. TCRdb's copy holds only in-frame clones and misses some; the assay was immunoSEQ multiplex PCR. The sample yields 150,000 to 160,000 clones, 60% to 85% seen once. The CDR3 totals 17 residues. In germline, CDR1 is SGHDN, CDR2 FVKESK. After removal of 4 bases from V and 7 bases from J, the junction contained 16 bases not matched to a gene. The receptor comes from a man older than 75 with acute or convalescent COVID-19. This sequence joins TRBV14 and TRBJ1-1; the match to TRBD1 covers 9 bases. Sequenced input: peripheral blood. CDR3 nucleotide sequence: TGTGCCAGCAGCCGAAGCATTTCCGGGACAGGGTCGGGTGAAGCTTTCTTT. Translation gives CASSRSISGTGSGEAFF.